A selection of T cell receptor beta chains follows, all from one sample in a study of T cells after yellow fever vaccination. In TCRdb, the 5' RACE reads were re-called with MiXCR into one record per CDR3 protein. The sample includes just under 600,000 distinct CDR3 sequences, about 14% of them seen just once. The sequenced sample was PBMCs, obtained on the day of the yellow fever booster vaccination. These receptors were collected from a man aged 25 to 40 who received the YFV17D yellow fever vaccine. CDR3s include the opening cysteine and the closing phenylalanine or tryptophan. A D gene is named only where the DNA matches it firmly. Size is stated for part of the rows, as once, few or many counts, or as a class when the clone is expanded.

CDR3: CASSYFGDTGELFF
DNA: TGTGCCAGCAGTTACTTCGGGGACACCGGGGAGCTGTTTTTT
V: TRBV6-2/TRBV6-3
D: NA
J: TRBJ2-2
size: NA

CDR3: CASKFETEAFF
DNA: TGTGCCAGTAAATTTGAGACTGAAGCTTTCTTT
V: TRBV19
D: NA
J: TRBJ1-1
size: few

CDR3: CSVEEGRAKNIQYF
DNA: TGCAGCGTTGAGGAGGGCCGGGCCAAAAACATTCAGTACTTC
V: TRBV29-1
D: NA
J: TRBJ2-4
size: NA

CDR3: CASSLSGTLDNEQFF
DNA: TGTGCCAGCAGCTTATCCGGGACCCTGGACAATGAGCAGTTCTTC
V: TRBV7-3
D: NA
J: TRBJ2-1
size: NA

CDR3: CASSDRREADTQYF
DNA: TGTGCCAGCAGCGACCGGAGGGAGGCGGATACGCAGTATTTT
V: TRBV7-9
D: NA
J: TRBJ2-3
size: few

CDR3: CTSSHAGRGRAPSAADTQYF
DNA: TGCACCAGCAGCCATGCGGGACGGGGGCGGGCTCCCTCGGCGGCAGATACGCAGTATTTT
V: TRBV1
D: NA
J: TRBJ2-3
size: NA

CDR3: CASSLGTGVRETQYF
DNA: TGTGCCAGCAGCTTGGGGACAGGAGTGAGAGAGACCCAGTACTTC
V: TRBV5-8
D: TRBD1
J: TRBJ2-5
size: few

CDR3: CSARGLAGGTDTQYF
DNA: TGCAGTGCTAGAGGGCTAGCGGGAGGCACAGATACGCAGTATTTT
V: TRBV20-1
D: TRBD2
J: TRBJ2-3
size: few

CDR3: CASSLGTRVGNEQFF
DNA: TGTGCCAGCAGCTTAGGAACCCGAGTGGGCAATGAGCAGTTCTTC
V: TRBV7-2
D: NA
J: TRBJ2-1
size: NA

CDR3: CASSKNREVSLSSYNEQFF
DNA: TGTGCCAGCAGCAAAAACCGGGAGGTTTCTTTAAGCTCCTACAATGAGCAGTTCTTC
V: TRBV21-1
D: NA
J: TRBJ2-1
size: few

CDR3: CASSLERPYEQYF
DNA: TGTGCCAGCAGTTTGGAGCGCCCCTACGAGCAGTACTTC
V: TRBV12-3/TRBV12-4
D: NA
J: TRBJ2-7
size: many

CDR3: CAISESGEFAYEQYF
DNA: TGTGCCATCAGTGAGTCTGGGGAGTTCGCCTACGAGCAGTACTTC
V: TRBV10-3
D: NA
J: TRBJ2-7
size: NA

CDR3: CSVDTGTKGYTF
DNA: TGCAGCGTTGACACCGGGACAAAAGGCTACACCTTC
V: TRBV29-1
D: NA
J: TRBJ1-2
size: NA

CDR3: CASSSQESGEQYF
DNA: TGTGCCAGCAGCTCCCAGGAATCGGGCGAGCAGTACTTC
V: TRBV7-2
D: NA
J: TRBJ2-7
size: few

CDR3: CATSKGDYGYTF
DNA: TGTGCCACGTCTAAGGGGGACTATGGCTACACCTTC
V: TRBV15
D: NA
J: TRBJ1-2
size: NA

CDR3: CAWSDGTGDYEQYF
DNA: TGTGCCTGGAGTGACGGGACCGGAGACTACGAGCAGTACTTC
V: TRBV30
D: NA
J: TRBJ2-7
size: NA